What follows is one T cell receptor (beta chain) and its context. Its antigen is unidentified. The sample originates from a study of cytomegalovirus exposure and HLA in healthy donors. Findings and limits, study-wide: In all likelihood, a cluster of highly shared sequence variants was a sequencing artifact.

Looked up from germline, CDR1 is MNHNS and CDR2 is SASEGT. The length of the CDR3 is 15 residues. Trimming took 6 bases from V and 4 from J; bases not matched to a gene: 11. PCR involved 60 Vbeta and 13 Jbeta primers. Sequencing used immunoSEQ multiplex PCR; TCRdb keeps in-frame clones, though not all of them. The data contain about 230,000 clones, around nine tenths of them singletons. The sample was PBMCs. The TCR was taken from a young woman in good health and CMV-seronegative. V gene TRBV6-1 combines with J gene TRBJ1-2; TRBD1 matches at 7 bases. The CDR3 DNA follows: TGTGCCAGCAGGCCCCCTGGACAGGTGGCCTATGGCTACACCTTC. Its protein product is CASRPPGQVAYGYTF.